This note documents a single TCR beta chain sequence. No cognate antigen has been identified for it. Nothing much larger sits one base from this clone, and base qualities are not available. Deletion took 7 bases off V and 3 bases off J, with a span of 6 bases between the germline ends. The CDR3, from cysteine to phenylalanine, totals 11 residues. Only the CDR3 portion is preserved as DNA: 33 bases, with reading frame beginning at the first base. CDR1 LNHDA and CDR2 SQIVND were looked up in the germline V gene (reference sequence). The data stem from a study of blood T cell repertoires in COVID-19 (TCRdb year 2020). For context, the study as a whole: Samples covering the acute and convalescent phases of COVID-19 were provided by collaborators in the United States, Italy and Spain. The prospective study material was composed of cDNA or gDNA derived from T cells, B-cell-depleted T cells, or PBMCs. Deeply sampled blood TCRbeta repertoires from subjects exposed to, actively infected with, or recovered from COVID-19 were included in the dataset. The repertoires were released in a freely available public database meant as a resource for research on the immune response to SARS-CoV-2. Samples came from the ongoing ImmuneRACE study (first 160 participants) plus 1,254 subjects from 6 global collaborators. Nearly every sample came with metadata listing a de-identified subject ID, COVID-19 status, age in years and sex. Where HLA class I and class II types were available, the types were taken from metadata supplied by the sample provider, not from assay-based typing.

General findings and caveats noted by the study authors: How much clinical and demographic metadata was included differed by source and by participant, and the metadata was provided uncurated.

The immunoSEQ Assay, a bias-controlled multiplex PCR, was used to amplify TCRbeta CDR3 regions from genomic DNA. Per the original workflow: The number of nucleated cells in each sample was estimated from the amplification of reference gene primers within the assay. To quantify the absolute abundance of each unique TCRbeta CDR3 rearrangement, sequence reads were collapsed and filtered. For each sample, productive Simpson clonality was calculated as the square root of Simpson's diversity index over productive rearrangements. In TCRdb, the immuneACCESS table is reduced to in-frame sequences with V and J assigned. These tables do not hold every clone; where another copy was compared, an unresolved V gene accounts for under half, and the others remain unexplained. D and trimming come from the DNA, and the V and J calls and clone size come from that table. Recorded for this sample are 110,000 to 150,000 clones; approximately 85% of them occurred a single time. The ten largest make up 2.5% to 3% of the sample.

Each collaborating institution followed its own protocols to collect whole blood in K2EDTA tubes. Collaborator samples were shipped for TCRbeta analysis as frozen whole blood, isolated PBMCs, or DNA extracted from either sample type. Sequenced input: peripheral blood. The TCR originated in a man aged 50-59 years with acute or convalescent COVID-19. The sequence links TRBV19 to TRBJ1-1; no D segment can be confidently identified. The nucleotides read TGTGCCAGTATCCTTGACACTGAAGCTTTCTTT. The encoded protein is CASILDTEAFF.